This T cell receptor beta chain was obtained from a study of beta chain features in type 1 diabetes. Study-wide context: No age, gender or cell yield differences were seen between patients and healthy donors.

Of the isolated RNA, all was reverse transcribed, and so the sequenced material was expressed TCRB transcripts. Produced via immunoSEQ multiplex PCR; TCRdb's table is partial and in-frame only. Among 600,000 to 700,000 clones listed, 9.5% to 15% were seen once. Overall study findings and caveats: Shortening that was moderate but significant affected the TCRB CDR3s of Type 1 diabetes patients in all four CD4+ subsets.

This clone came up a few times. What it binds is unknown. In germline, CDR1 is MNHEY, CDR2 SMNVEV (reference sequence). V gave up 5 bases and J gave up 2 bases; unmatched junction bases: 12. CDR3 size: 17 residues. This chain connects TRBV27 to TRBJ2-3, with 8 bases lining up with TRBD2. This clonotype originated in a man aged 30-40 years with type 1 diabetes. Sequencing input: naive CD4+ T cells from blood. This chain's CDR3 is CASSDSGVATSTDTQYF. The CDR3 coding sequence is TGTGCCAGCAGTGATAGCGGGGTCGCAACCTCCACAGATACGCAGTATTTT.